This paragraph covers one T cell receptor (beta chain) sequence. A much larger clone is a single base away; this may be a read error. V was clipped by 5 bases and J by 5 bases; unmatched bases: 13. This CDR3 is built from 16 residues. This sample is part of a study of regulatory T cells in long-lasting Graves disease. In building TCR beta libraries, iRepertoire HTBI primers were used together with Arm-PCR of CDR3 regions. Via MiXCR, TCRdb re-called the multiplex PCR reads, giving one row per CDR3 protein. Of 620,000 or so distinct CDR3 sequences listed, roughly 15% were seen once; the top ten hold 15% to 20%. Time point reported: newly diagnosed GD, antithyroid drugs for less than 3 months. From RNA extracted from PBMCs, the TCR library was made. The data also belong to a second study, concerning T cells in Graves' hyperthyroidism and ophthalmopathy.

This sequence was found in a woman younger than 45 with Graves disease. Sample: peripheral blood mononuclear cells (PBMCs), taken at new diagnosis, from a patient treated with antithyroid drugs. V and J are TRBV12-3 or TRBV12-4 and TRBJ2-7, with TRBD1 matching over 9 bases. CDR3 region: CASSPLTGTGSHEQYF. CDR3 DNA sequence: TGTGCCAGCAGTCCCCTCACCGGGACAGGGTCCCACGAGCAGTACTTC.